This TCR beta chain was recovered during a study of blood T cell repertoires in COVID-19. At the level of the study: The origin of the acute and convalescent COVID-19 samples was the United States, Italy and Spain. Sources were T cells, B-cell-depleted T cells, or PBMCs; the material itself was cDNA or gDNA.

The CDR3 runs to 15 residues. Germline lookup yields CDR1 SGHNT and CDR2 YYREEE (reference sequence). V lost 0 bases, J lost 5 bases, and 3 bases stayed unmatched. Per the original data handling: Amplifying reference gene primers gave estimates of nucleated cell counts. Using immunoSEQ multiplex PCR, the repertoire was profiled, and TCRdb retains in-frame clones only, with some absent. D and trimming come from the DNA, and the V and J calls and clone size come from that table. The sample has roughly 30,000 clones; about 65% are singletons. Sequenced: peripheral blood. The receptor's source is a human donor in a cohort sampled during active COVID-19. The chain uses TRBV5-4 and TRBJ2-1; 9 bases map to TRBD2. The CDR3 protein is CASSLVAGADNEQFF. Written as DNA, the CDR3 is TGTGCCAGCAGCTTGGTAGCGGGAGCAGACAATGAGCAGTTCTTC.